The clone carrying this T cell receptor beta chain was seen once. Per the authors' pipeline: It was from reference gene primer amplification that nucleated cell counts were estimated. Sequencing was performed with immunoSEQ multiplex PCR; in TCRdb, only in-frame clones are kept and a portion is missing. V, J and clone size derive from that table, while D and trimming were established from the DNA sequence. The sample shows about 17,000 clones, 85% to 95% of them seen only once. Germline V lookup: CDR1 LGHNA, CDR2 YNFKEQ. J was trimmed by 3 bases and V by 0 bases; bases with no gene match: 7. This CDR3 comprises 17 residues. The sample comes from a study of blood T cell repertoires in COVID-19. Study overall: The origin of the acute and convalescent COVID-19 samples was the United States, Italy and Spain. PBMCs, B-cell-depleted T cells, or T cells provided the cDNA or gDNA that made up the material.

The chain employs TRBV4-2 and TRBJ2-5, with 10 bases matching TRBD2. The sequence was obtained from a human donor in a cohort sampled during active COVID-19. The sample was peripheral blood. The CDR3 DNA follows: TGTGCCAGCAGCCAAGATCCAAGCGGGGGGGTAGAAGAGACCCAGTACTTC. Protein sequence: CASSQDPSGGVEETQYF.